This note documents a single TCR beta chain sequence. The antigen is not known. The sample is drawn from a study of type 1 regulatory T cells. Looking at the study overall: T-allo10 is a Tr1-enriched, alloantigen-specific CD4 T cell product made in vitro.

From the reads, TCRdb called clonotypes with MiXCR, one entry per CDR3 protein. The profile shows some 60,000 distinct CDR3 sequences, roughly 60% of them singletons. Findings and caveats of the study: Tr1 cells had a more restricted TCR repertoire than non-Tr1 cells.

V shed 0 bases, J shed 6 bases, and the junction held 16 bases outside the gene matches. The length of the CDR3 is 19 residues. Germline V lookup: CDR1 LNHNV, CDR2 YYDKDF (reference sequence). The chain recombines TRBV15 with TRBJ1-1, with 10 bases matching TRBD1. This receptor was identified in a human donor in good health. Sequenced: cultured non-Tr1 T cells, either the whole culture or a sorted T cell fraction (not recorded which). The CDR3 is CATSRDGVKGQGKVAEAFF. As DNA, the CDR3 is TGTGCCACCAGCAGAGATGGAGTGAAGGGACAGGGGAAGGTGGCTGAAGCTTTCTTT. Filled out from reference TRBV15 and TRBJ1-1, the complete variable domain reads DAMVIQNPRYQVTQFGKPVTLSCSQTLNHNVMYWYQQKSSQAPKLLFHYYDKDFNNEADTPDNFQSRRPNTSFCFLDIRSPGLGDTAMYLCATSRDGVKGQGKVAEAFFGQGTRLTVV.